This T cell receptor (beta chain) came from a study of early T cells in non-severe SARS-CoV-2 infection. TCRdb used MiXCR to reprocess the 5' RACE reads, holding one entry per CDR3 protein. Of around 83,000 distinct CDR3 sequences in the sample, about an eighth were seen once. The CDR3 runs 14 residues. V gave up 4 bases and J gave up 2 bases, with 12 bases separating them. Germline V gives CDR1 SQVTM, CDR2 ANQGSEA. Sequenced here: whole blood, sampled at baseline. V usage is TRBV29-1 and J usage is TRBJ1-3; D remains ambiguous. This sequence originates from an adult who was a healthcare worker with PCR-confirmed SARS-CoV-2 infection or an uninfected control (not recorded which). The CDR3 here is CSVVDSSTGNTIYF. The CDR3 DNA sequence: TGCAGCGTTGTGGATTCAAGCACTGGAAACACCATATATTTT.